Following are 32 T cell receptor beta chains from one sample sequenced in a study of T cell repertoires in cytomegalovirus infection. TCRdb processed the reads anew with MiXCR; each CDR3 protein has one entry. The repertoire holds roughly 190,000 distinct CDR3 sequences, with roughly 9% as singletons. Material: PBMCs. The origin of the receptors is a human donor in good health (CMV status not recorded). Some clones in this sample may be carry-over from other donors' samples.

V usage is TRBV5-4 and J usage is TRBJ1-1, with 7 nucleotides matching TRBD1. This CDR3 spans 16 amino acids. Germline V lookup: CDR1 SGHNT, CDR2 YYREEE (reference sequence). V shed 4 bases, J shed 2 bases, and the junction held 11 bases outside the gene matches. In DNA form, the CDR3 reads TGTGCCAGCAGCCCGGCCCGGACAGGACGAAACACTGAAGCTTTCTTT. Translating it yields CASSPARTGRNTEAFF.

DNA of the CDR3: TGTGCCAGCAGTGGGGGACAGGGGACTGAAGCTTTCTTT. The encoded protein is CASSGGQGTEAFF. V and J are TRBV25-1 and TRBJ1-1; 10 nucleotides line up with TRBD1. This CDR3 is built from 13 residues. V trimming: 4 bases; J trimming: 5 bases; junction bases outside the gene matches: 1. From germline, CDR1 is MGHDK and CDR2 SYGVNS.

The chain couples TRBV7-6 to TRBJ1-3, with D maybe TRBD1 (6 bases). V was shortened by 6 bases and J by 0 bases, with 24 bases between the two germline ends. Germline V gives CDR1 SGHVS, CDR2 FNYEAQ. The length of the CDR3 is 19 residues. CDR3 sequence (DNA): TGTGCCAGCAGTCCACTCCAACCTAAGGGGGATCGCTCTGGAAACACCATATATTTT. Its translation is CASSPLQPKGDRSGNTIYF.

This clonotype was recorded many times. The chain recombines TRBV4-1 with TRBJ2-7; tentatively, D is TRBD1 or TRBD2 (5 bases each). Germline V gene data show CDR1 as MGHRA and CDR2 as YSYEKL. The CDR3 contains 15 residues. Trimming removed 5 bases at V and 0 bases at J, with 14 bases between. CDR3 DNA sequence: TGCGCCAGCAGCAGGGGAGCGGAAAGCTCCTACGAGCAGTACTTC. Amino acid sequence: CASSRGAESSYEQYF.

The sample holds many counts of this clonotype. The chain couples TRBV7-2 to TRBJ1-3, with D perhaps TRBD1 (6 bases). V was trimmed by 4 bases and J by 0 bases, leaving 19 bases between them. The CDR3 spans 18 residues. Per the germline V gene, CDR1 is SGHTA and CDR2 is FQGNSA. For the CDR3, the DNA is TGTGCCAGCAGCTCGCTAGGTCTCCGGGACAACTCTGGAAACACCATATATTTT. It specifies CASSSLGLRDNSGNTIYF.

In its sample, this clonotype was seen many times. The rearrangement links TRBV19 to TRBJ1-1, with D hard to call. V was trimmed by 7 bases and J by 4 bases, leaving 10 bases between them. CDR3 length equals 12 residues. CDR1 and CDR2 from the germline V gene are LNHDA and SQIVND (reference sequence). The CDR3 sequence: CASNGVVTEAFF. The CDR3 DNA reads TGTGCCAGTAATGGGGTCGTCACTGAAGCTTTCTTT. Combining the CDR3 with reference TRBV19 and TRBJ1-1 gives the whole variable domain DGGITQSPKYLFRKEGQNVTLSCEQNLNHDAMYWYRQDPGQGLRLIYYSQIVNDFQKGDIAEGYSVSREKKESFPLTVTSAQKNPTAFYLCASNGVVTEAFFGQGTRLTVV.

This clonotype was counted only a few times. This chain joins TRBV20-1 and TRBJ2-5, with 10 bases aligning to TRBD2. J lost 3 bases, V lost 5 bases, and 3 bases had no gene match. CDR3 length equals 13 residues. Germline assignment: CDR1 DFQATT and CDR2 SNEGSKA (reference sequence). The CDR3 reads CSAVGLAEETQYF. In DNA form, the CDR3 reads TGCAGTGCTGTCGGACTAGCGGAAGAGACCCAGTACTTC.

This chain joins TRBV23-1 and TRBJ2-7, with D unclear. TRBV23-1 is an ORF for which the function is uncertain. V was trimmed by 4 bases and J by 2 bases, leaving 12 bases between them. This CDR3 is 14 amino acids long. CDR3 bases: TGCGCCAGCAGTCCGAAACGGTATACCTACGAGCAGTACTTC. Translated, it gives CASSPKRYTYEQYF.

The V and J genes are TRBV29-1 and TRBJ2-5, with D perhaps being TRBD1 or TRBD2 (5 bases each). Germline V lookup: CDR1 SQVTM, CDR2 ANQGSEA. V dropped 3 bases and J dropped 4 bases, with 12 bases sitting between them. The CDR3 covers 13 residues. The CDR3 is CSVDAGARETQYF. The CDR3 DNA is TGCAGCGTTGATGCCGGGGCCCGAGAGACCCAGTACTTC.

This clonotype was seen repeatedly, ten times or more. J is TRBJ2-4 and V is TRBV7-2, with D possibly TRBD2 on 6 matching bases. Germline CDR1 is SGHTA and CDR2 is FQGNSA. CDR3 length: 17 amino acids. The V end lost 4 bases, the J end lost 3 bases, and 19 bases lay between the germline ends. CDR3 region: CASSYGRWREGKNIQYF. The CDR3 DNA follows: TGTGCCAGCAGCTACGGGCGGTGGAGGGAAGGCAAAAACATTCAGTACTTC.

Of note for this clonotype: Possible read error: a much larger clone is one base away. The V call is TRBV11-1, the J call TRBJ1-2; D gene unclear. The CDR3 loop spans 10 amino acids. CDR1 and CDR2 (germline): SGHAT, FQDESV (reference sequence). Trimming took 10 bases from V and 6 from J, leaving 9 bases between them. The CDR3 coding sequence is TGTGCCAACGGCGAGGATGGCTACACCTTC. Its protein product is CANGEDGYTF.

This clonotype was found a few times. The chain uses TRBV19 and TRBJ1-5; D gene unclear. Trimming removed 1 base at V and 6 bases at J, with 13 bases between. The CDR3 has 15 residues. Germline lookup yields CDR1 LNHDA and CDR2 SQIVND (reference sequence). This CDR3 is CASSIVGNSPQPQHF. CDR3 DNA sequence: TGTGCCAGTAGTATAGTTGGGAACAGCCCTCAGCCCCAGCATTTT.

Many counts were recorded for this clonotype. The rearrangement links TRBV29-1 to TRBJ2-3; TRBD1 might be the D (6 bases). This CDR3 has 12 residues. Germline values: CDR1 SQVTM, CDR2 ANQGSEA. Trimming took 7 bases from V and 6 from J, leaving 14 bases between them. The CDR3, as DNA: TGCAGCGGAACCACAGGGTCTGATACGCAGTATTTT. It is translated as CSGTTGSDTQYF.

The chain joins TRBV7-8 to TRBJ1-5; D may be TRBD1 (6 bases). CDR1 SGHVS and CDR2 FQNEAQ come from the germline V gene. Trimming cost V 1 base and J 1 base, with 11 bases left between them. CDR3 size: 16 residues. CDR3 nucleotides: TGTGCCAGCAGCTTAGTTGTAGGGGGAAGCAATCAGCCCCAGCATTTT. Protein: CASSLVVGGSNQPQHF.

The rearrangement joins TRBV6-2 or TRBV6-3 to TRBJ2-2, with a possible D match to TRBD2 (5 bases). With 6 bases removed from V and 5 bases from J, the gap between germline ends came to 7 bases. The CDR3 is 12 residues long. Germline assignment: CDR1 MNHEY and CDR2 SVGEGT. Here the CDR3 DNA reads TGTGCCAGCAGCAGAGGGACCGGGGAGCTGTTTTTT. This sequence encodes CASSRGTGELFF.

A few counts support this clonotype. The rearrangement links TRBV28 to TRBJ2-7, with 9 nucleotides matching TRBD2. Germline lookup yields CDR1 MDHEN and CDR2 SYDVKM. After removal of 6 bases from V and 0 bases from J, the junction contained 9 bases not matched to a gene. The length of the CDR3 is 16 residues. The CDR3 loop is CASSLIAGVSSYEQYF. The CDR3 DNA sequence: TGTGCCAGCAGCTTAATAGCGGGAGTATCCTCCTACGAGCAGTACTTC.

On this clonotype itself: A much more abundant neighbour one base away suggests this may be a read error. This chain uses TRBV6-2 or TRBV6-3 with TRBJ2-5; D ambiguous. The CDR3 is 13 residues long. Per germline, CDR1 MNHEY and CDR2 SVGEGT. The CDR3: CASSYGQAETRYF. CDR3 coding DNA: TGTGCCAGCAGTTACGGGCAGGCGGAGACCCGGTACTTC.

The V and J genes are TRBV15 and TRBJ2-7; possibly TRBD2 for D (6 bases). Germline V lookup: CDR1 LNHNV, CDR2 YYDKDF (reference sequence). This CDR3 has 13 residues. Trimming removed 2 bases at V and 9 bases at J, with 14 bases between. CDR3 DNA sequence: TGTGCCACCAGCAGAATTGGGGGGATACGGCAGTACTTC. The encoded protein is CATSRIGGIRQYF.

This clonotype was seen repeatedly, ten times or more. This rearrangement joins TRBV28 to TRBJ1-5; no firm D call. Per germline, CDR1 MDHEN and CDR2 SYDVKM. The length of the CDR3 is 11 residues. Trimming shortened V by 7 bases and J by 9 bases, and 10 bases separated the two germline ends. The CDR3 DNA reads TGTGCCAGCACCCAGATTGGGCCCCAGCATTTT. The encoded protein is CASTQIGPQHF.

This sequence joins TRBV2 and TRBJ1-5, with 7 nucleotides matching TRBD1. Germline lookup yields CDR1 SNHLY and CDR2 FYNNEI. This CDR3 has 13 residues. After removal of 8 bases from V and 3 bases from J, the junction contained 4 bases not matched to a gene. CDR3: CASAQGLNQPQHF. Here the CDR3 DNA reads TGTGCCAGCGCACAGGGGCTCAATCAGCCCCAGCATTTT.

The chain combines TRBV11-2 with TRBJ1-3; a weak D match, TRBD1 (6 bases). Germline V gene data show CDR1 as SGHAT and CDR2 as FQNNGV. Trimming stripped 10 bases from V and 4 bases from J, with 17 bases between. The CDR3 consists of 14 residues. CDR3 residues: CATTKGVAGNTIYF. The CDR3 DNA reads TGTGCCACCACGAAGGGGGTCGCGGGAAACACCATATATTTT.

This clonotype turned up a few times. This chain uses TRBV7-9 with TRBJ1-5; D gene uncertain. The CDR3 totals 14 residues. Trimming stripped 3 bases from V and 6 bases from J, with 12 bases between. CDR1 SEHNR and CDR2 FQNEAQ come from the germline V gene (reference sequence). The CDR3 DNA is TGTGCCAGCAGCTTTCAAGGACGGTCTCAGCCCCAGCATTTT. It specifies CASSFQGRSQPQHF.

This clonotype was seen ten or more times. The chain combines TRBV7-2 with TRBJ2-5, with 11 bases matching TRBD2. This CDR3 region has 14 residues. Germline V gene sequence: CDR1 SGHTA, CDR2 FQGNSA. V shed 5 bases and J 2 bases; nucleotides not matched to a gene: 1. The CDR3 spells CASSASGGQETQYF. CDR3 bases: TGTGCCAGCAGCGCTAGCGGGGGGCAAGAGACCCAGTACTTC.

This clonotype was seen many times. The rearrangement joins TRBV6-2 or TRBV6-3 to TRBJ1-1; TRBD1 might be the D (5 bases). The germline gives CDR1 MNHEY, CDR2 SVGEGT. This CDR3 has 16 amino acids. Between the trimmed V and J ends, which lost 6 bases and 6 bases, there was a span of 23 bases. CDR3 nucleotide sequence: TGTGCCAGCAGACCAACGACGAGACAGAAAACGCCTGAAGCTTTCTTT. Its translation: CASRPTTRQKTPEAFF.

V gene TRBV20-1 combines with J gene TRBJ2-5, with 9 bases identical to TRBD2. The CDR3 loop spans 15 amino acids. Trimming took 6 bases from V and 5 from J; bases not matched to a gene: 13. Germline CDR1 DFQATT, CDR2 SNEGSKA (reference sequence). DNA of the CDR3: TGCAGTGCCAGGACCCCAATAGCGGGAGCGGAGACCCAGTACTTC. This sequence encodes CSARTPIAGAETQYF.

This clonotype was observed many times. This chain joins TRBV7-2 and TRBJ1-5, with D possibly matching TRBD1 (5 bases). V gave up 2 bases and J gave up 1 base, with 9 bases separating them. Germline V CDR1 and CDR2: SGHTA, FQGNSA. This CDR3 has 15 amino acids. The CDR3 sequence is CASSLRGLSNQPQHF. The CDR3 DNA is TGTGCCAGCAGCTTACGGGGGTTAAGCAATCAGCCCCAGCATTTT. Looking up the rest from reference TRBV7-2 and TRBJ1-5 gives the full variable domain: GAGVSQSPSNKVTEKGKDVELRCDPISGHTALYWYRQSLGQGLEFLIYFQGNSAPDKSGLPSDRFSAERTGGSVSTLTIQRTQQEDSAVYLCASSLRGLSNQPQHFGDGTRLSIL.

This clonotype was detected ten times or more. The CDR3 DNA sequence: TGTGCCAGCAGCTTATCGGAGCGGGAGGGCCGCGAGCAGTACTTC. Translating it yields CASSLSEREGREQYF. This sequence joins TRBV7-9 and TRBJ2-7; 10 bases are a match to TRBD2. V shed 2 bases, J shed 6 bases, and the junction held 7 bases outside the gene matches. The CDR3 has 15 residues. Germline CDR1 and CDR2: SEHNR and FQNEAQ (reference sequence).

This clonotype came up many times. The chain uses TRBV11-2 and TRBJ2-5; 13 bases map to TRBD2. The CDR3 runs to 17 residues. V shed 5 bases and J 5 bases; nucleotides not matched to a gene: 11. From germline, CDR1 is SGHAT and CDR2 FQNNGV. The CDR3 bases are TGTGCCAGCAGCCGTGCGACTAGCGGGAGGTCTGGGGAGACCCAGTACTTC. Protein sequence: CASSRATSGRSGETQYF.

A few counts support this clonotype. The rearrangement uses TRBV20-1 and TRBJ2-1, with TRBD2 matching 10 bases. V shed 1 base, J shed 2 bases, and the junction held 8 bases outside the gene matches. The CDR3 loop spans 17 amino acids. CDR1 DFQATT and CDR2 SNEGSKA come from the germline V gene (reference sequence). The CDR3 protein is CSARGSGGGAPYNEQFF. CDR3 nucleotide sequence: TGCAGTGCTAGAGGAAGCGGGGGGGGCGCGCCCTACAATGAGCAGTTCTTC.

This clonotype occurred a few times. V and J are TRBV11-1 and TRBJ2-5; D unresolved. V was clipped by 2 bases and J by 5 bases, with 12 bases between them. Germline CDR1 reads SGHAT; CDR2 reads FQDESV (reference sequence). This CDR3 spans 14 amino acids. In nucleotides, the CDR3 is TGTGCCAGCAGCTTAAGGCGGACCTCGGAGACCCAGTACTTC. This translates into CASSLRRTSETQYF.

This clonotype was seen ten or more times. The chain joins TRBV6-5 to TRBJ1-2; 8 positions match TRBD1. V lost 6 bases and J lost 10; bases outside the gene matches: 13. This CDR3 spans 14 amino acids. CDR1 is MNHEY, CDR2 SVGAGI, per germline. CDR3 bases: TGTGCCAGCAGACACCGAGCCGGGACAGGCGACTACACCTTC. This codes for CASRHRAGTGDYTF.

At least ten counts were recorded for this clonotype. The chain combines TRBV28 with TRBJ2-3; 10 bases line up with TRBD2. This CDR3 comprises 14 residues. In germline, CDR1 is MDHEN, CDR2 SYDVKM. V lost 8 bases to trimming and J lost 3 bases; unmatched junction nucleotides: 5. This CDR3 reads CASQLAGVTDTQYF. CDR3 sequence (DNA): TGTGCCAGCCAGCTAGCGGGAGTGACAGATACGCAGTATTTT.